These T cell receptor beta chains were read from a single sample in a study of identical twins. Each CDR3 protein gets one entry after TCRdb re-called the 5' RACE reads with MiXCR. The table includes 250,000 to 300,000 distinct CDR3 sequences, about 8% detected once. This sample also belongs to another study, concerning yellow fever vaccine responses in identical twins.

Sequenced input: CD8+ T cells sorted from blood. These receptors were obtained from a woman between 18 and 29 years old in good health. Both conserved end residues are part of each CDR3. A D gene is named only where the DNA matches it firmly. Some rows have no size entry. The others give once, few or many, or a class for an expanded clone.

cdr3_aa cdr3_nt d_call cdr3_length v_call clone_size j_call
CASSIEAGTGHNEQFF TGTGCCAGCAGCATAGAGGCCGGGACAGGACACAATGAGCAGTTCTTC TRBD1 16 TRBV11-3 few TRBJ2-1
CASSHVTLGPVGDTEAFF TGCGCCAGCAGCCATGTTACCCTAGGACCCGTAGGGGACACTGAAGCTTTCTTT . 18 TRBV4-1 few TRBJ1-1
CASSSNRIPNEKLFF TGTGCCAGCAGCTCAAATCGGATACCTAATGAAAAACTGTTTTTT . 15 TRBV7-9 few TRBJ1-4
CASEESSYNEQFF TGTGCCAGTGAGGAAAGCTCCTACAATGAGCAGTTCTTC . 13 TRBV7-9 few TRBJ2-1
CSVEDGGFEQYF TGCAGCGTTGAAGATGGGGGGTTCGAGCAGTACTTC . 12 TRBV29-1 many TRBJ2-7
CASSPGQGFLYGYTF TGTGCCAGCAGTCCCGGACAGGGGTTTTTGTATGGCTACACCTTC TRBD1 15 TRBV12-3/TRBV12-4 . TRBJ1-2
CASSFHPGRNRADTQYF TGTGCCAGCAGCTTTCACCCTGGACGTAATCGGGCAGATACGCAGTATTTT . 17 TRBV11-3 . TRBJ2-3
CATSRTTSGEWDTQYF TGTGCCACCAGCAGAACAACTAGCGGGGAGTGGGATACGCAGTATTTT TRBD2 16 TRBV15 few TRBJ2-3
CASTTGAGNGEQFF TGTGCCAGCACCACGGGGGCGGGGAACGGTGAGCAGTTCTTC . 14 TRBV7-2 . TRBJ2-1
CASSGQQGSYEQYF TGTGCCAGCAGTGGTCAGCAGGGCTCCTACGAGCAGTACTTC . 14 TRBV2 many TRBJ2-7
CSALERYSLGGELFF TGCAGTGCCTTAGAGAGATATTCGTTGGGCGGGGAGCTGTTTTTT . 15 TRBV20-1 many TRBJ2-2
CATSDLPIGGAYNEQFF TGTGCCACCAGTGATTTGCCGATCGGGGGGGCCTACAATGAGCAGTTCTTC TRBD2 17 TRBV24-1 many TRBJ2-1
CASSQGLVGYEQYF TGCGCCAGCAGCCAAGGACTAGTGGGCTACGAGCAGTACTTC . 14 TRBV4-3 few TRBJ2-7
CATSSLGGEQFF TGTGCCACCAGCAGTTTAGGGGGTGAGCAGTTCTTC . 12 TRBV15 many TRBJ2-1
CSHRGGDSTEAFF TGTTCCCACCGTGGAGGGGATTCCACTGAAGCTTTCTTT . 13 TRBV21-1 few TRBJ1-1
CASSYPEFSGGVKSQQGHGYTF TGTGCCAGCAGCTACCCCGAATTCTCCGGGGGTGTCAAATCACAGCAGGGACATGGCTACACCTTC . 22 TRBV7-2 few TRBJ1-2
CASTYTGGGDYEQYF TGTGCCAGCACCTACACCGGGGGCGGGGACTACGAGCAGTACTTC . 15 TRBV7-9 many TRBJ2-7
CASSLDGPSGRVDQF TGTGCCAGCAGCTTAGATGGGCCTAGCGGGAGGGTCGATCAATTC TRBD2 15 TRBV11-2 few TRBJ2-1
CSARDERDRGYEQYF TGCAGTGCTAGAGATGAGAGGGACAGGGGGTACGAGCAGTACTTC TRBD1 15 TRBV20-1 . TRBJ2-7
CASSEAGTGVYEQYF TGTGCCAGCAGTGAAGCCGGGACAGGGGTTTACGAGCAGTACTTC TRBD1 15 TRBV2 few TRBJ2-7
CASSISPTLNTEAFF TGCGCCAGCAGCATTTCGCCCACATTGAACACTGAAGCTTTCTTT . 15 TRBV5-1 few TRBJ1-1
CASTNSDWDDSSYEQYF TGTGCCAGCACAAACTCTGATTGGGACGACTCCTCCTACGAGCAGTACTTC . 17 TRBV7-9 few TRBJ2-7
CAGRDRYYEQYF TGTGCCGGCCGGGACAGGTACTACGAGCAGTACTTC TRBD1 12 TRBV6-1 . TRBJ2-7
CASSQALALKQFF TGCGCCAGCAGCCAAGCGCTAGCTTTAAAGCAGTTCTTC . 13 TRBV4-1 many TRBJ2-1
CASSQPGQEAQYF TGTGCCAGCAGCCAACCGGGACAGGAGGCGCAGTACTTC TRBD1 13 TRBV6-2/TRBV6-3 . TRBJ2-7
CASSPGYSSYNEQFF TGCGCCAGCAGCCCGGGGTACAGCTCCTACAATGAGCAGTTCTTC . 15 TRBV4-3 few TRBJ2-1
CASSIAGYTDTQYF TGTGCCAGCAGTATAGCGGGATACACAGATACGCAGTATTTT TRBD2 14 TRBV27 once TRBJ2-3